One sample yielded the 25 T cell receptor beta chains listed below, sequenced in a study of PD-1 blockade in mismatch repair-deficient tumors. Some clones are missing from TCRdb's copy, which holds only in-frame ones; the method was immunoSEQ multiplex PCR. This table holds around 120,000 clones, around nine tenths found once. The input for sequencing was peripheral blood, taken 70 to 73 weeks after starting pembrolizumab. The receptors derive from an adult with mismatch repair-deficient cancer.

The rearrangement joins TRBV7-2 to TRBJ1-2; D remains unclear. V was clipped by 5 bases and J by 8 bases, with 15 bases between them. CDR1 SGHTA and CDR2 FQGNSA come from the germline V gene. The CDR3 spans 13 residues. DNA for the CDR3: TGTGCCAGCAGCGCCGGGCAGTCGGGGGGCTACACCTTC. It yields the protein CASSAGQSGGYTF.

The chain has TRBV19 and TRBJ2-7, with 12 bases lining up with TRBD2. CDR3 length: 16 residues. CDR1 is LNHDA and CDR2 is SQIVND in the germline V gene (reference sequence). V trimming: 8 bases; J trimming: 2 bases; junction bases outside the gene matches: 10. The CDR3 loop reads CASGKSGLAGTYEQYF. In nucleotides, the CDR3 is TGTGCCAGTGGGAAGAGCGGACTAGCGGGGACCTACGAGCAGTACTTC.

CDR3 in amino acids: CASKGRGLEGTEAFF. The CDR3 bases are TGTGCCAGTAAAGGGAGAGGGTTGGAGGGCACTGAAGCTTTCTTT. The V call is TRBV19, the J call TRBJ1-1; no reliable D call. Germline-derived CDR1 and CDR2 are LNHDA and SQIVND (reference sequence). The CDR3 has 15 amino acids. With 7 bases removed from V and 4 bases from J, the gap between germline ends came to 19 bases.

This clone came up a few times. The chain links TRBV2 to TRBJ2-7; TRBD1 agrees at 7 bases. V trimming: 1 base; J trimming: 1 base; junction bases outside the gene matches: 1. This CDR3 is built from 14 residues. Per germline, CDR1 SNHLY and CDR2 FYNNEI. CDR3 residues: CASSEVDRSYEQYF. CDR3 coding DNA: TGTGCCAGCAGTGAAGTGGACAGGTCCTACGAGCAGTACTTC.

The gene calls are TRBV18 and TRBJ2-4, with D perhaps assigned TRBD1 or TRBD2 (5 bases each). The CDR3 has 14 amino acids. The germline CDR1 and CDR2 sequences are KGHSH and LQKENI. Trimming took off 3 bases at V and 5 bases at J, with 11 bases between the two ends. CDR3 region: CASSPRDGENIQYF. DNA for the CDR3: TGTGCCAGCTCACCCCGGGACGGTGAAAACATTCAGTACTTC. Full variable domain (outside the CDR3, taken from reference TRBV18 and TRBJ2-4): NAGVMQNPRHLVRRRGQEARLRCSPMKGHSHVYWYRQLPEEGLKFMVYLQKENIIDESGMPKERFSAEFPKEGPSILRIQQVVRGDSAAYFCASSPRDGENIQYFGAGTRLSVL.

The rearrangement joins TRBV4-3 to TRBJ2-3; TRBD2 might be the D (6 bases). CDR1 is LGHNA and CDR2 is YSLEER in the germline V gene. The CDR3 spans 18 residues. V lost 3 bases to trimming and J lost 2 bases, with 21 bases between them. CDR3 nucleotide sequence: TGCGCCAGCAGCCAGGGAAAGAGTCTAGCGATAGACACAGATACGCAGTATTTT. Protein product: CASSQGKSLAIDTDTQYF.

The gene calls are TRBV10-2 and TRBJ1-4; TRBD1 is a possible D gene (6 bases). Trimming cost V 6 bases and J 0 bases, with 14 bases left between them. The V gene's germline CDR1 is WSHSY and CDR2 SAAADI. The CDR3 contains 16 residues. CDR3: CASSQGPNATNEKLFF. The DNA of the CDR3 is TGCGCCAGCAGCCAGGGGCCTAACGCAACTAATGAAAAACTGTTTTTT.

The chain uses TRBV29-1 and TRBJ1-1; 7 bases agree with TRBD1. The CDR3 consists of 12 residues. Losses at the gene ends were 6 bases for V and 3 bases for J; bases not matched to a gene: 4. Germline-derived CDR1 and CDR2 are SQVTM and ANQGSEA. The CDR3 loop is CSVGTDHTEAFF. CDR3 in DNA: TGCAGCGTCGGGACAGACCACACTGAAGCTTTCTTT.

This chain uses TRBV6-6 with TRBJ2-2, with 7 bases matching TRBD2. V gave up 5 bases and J gave up 0 bases; unmatched junction bases: 3. Germline V CDR1 and CDR2: MNHNY, SVGAGI (reference sequence). This CDR3 spans 15 amino acids. The CDR3 DNA sequence: TGTGCCAGCAGTCTGACTAGCTCGAACACCGGGGAGCTGTTTTTT. Translation: CASSLTSSNTGELFF.

V and J are TRBV28 and TRBJ2-5, with D maybe TRBD1 (5 bases). The germline gives CDR1 MDHEN, CDR2 SYDVKM. The CDR3 is 13 residues long. The ends were cut back, 3 bases at V and 4 bases at J, with 9 bases in the middle. CDR3 in DNA: TGTGCCAGCAGTTTTCGTCAGGGAGAGACCCAGTACTTC. This codes for CASSFRQGETQYF.

The chain recombines TRBV7-9 with TRBJ2-7; no definite D call. V dropped 6 bases and J dropped 0 bases, with 9 bases sitting between them. The CDR3 totals 13 residues. In germline, CDR1 is SEHNR, CDR2 FQNEAQ (reference sequence). The CDR3 DNA reads as TGTGCCAGCAGTCCCCGGCTCTCCTACGAGCAGTACTTC. This codes for CASSPRLSYEQYF.

The CDR3 bases are TGTGCCAGCAGTTGGATTAGCAGACAGTCCGGGGGATATGCTTTCTTT. It specifies CASSWISRQSGGYAFF. The gene calls are TRBV28 and TRBJ1-1; maybe TRBD1 (5 bases). V lost 4 bases, J lost 11 bases, and 26 bases lay in between. Germline loops: CDR1 MDHEN, CDR2 SYDVKM. The CDR3 covers 16 residues.

The rearrangement links TRBV6-6 to TRBJ2-5; 9 bases map to TRBD2. V lost 9 bases, J lost 5 bases, and 10 bases stayed unmatched. CDR1 and CDR2 (germline): MNHNY, SVGAGI (reference sequence). The CDR3 is 14 residues long. The CDR3 region has the DNA TGTGCCAGGGTAGCGGGAGTTTGTTGGGAGACCCAGTACTTC. This codes for CARVAGVCWETQYF.

The chain joins TRBV28 to TRBJ2-3; the match to TRBD2 covers 10 bases. Germline loops: CDR1 MDHEN, CDR2 SYDVKM. V shed 5 bases, J shed 2 bases, and the junction held 7 bases outside the gene matches. CDR3 length: 16 amino acids. The CDR3 is CASSPTGLAYTDTQYF. The CDR3 DNA follows: TGTGCCAGCAGTCCGACGGGACTAGCGTACACAGATACGCAGTATTTT.

CDR3 region: CATSRDWSDRGYSNQPQHF. In DNA form, the CDR3 reads TGTGCCACCAGCAGAGATTGGTCTGACAGGGGGTATAGCAATCAGCCCCAGCATTTT. The gene calls are TRBV15 and TRBJ1-5, with 9 bases fitting TRBD1. From germline, CDR1 is LNHNV and CDR2 YYDKDF (reference sequence). Germline trimming cut 0 bases from V and 0 bases from J; bases unmatched to any gene: 9. The CDR3 consists of 19 residues.

The sample holds one count of this clone. The J gene is TRBJ2-1, the V gene TRBV30; D is possibly TRBD1 or TRBD2 (5 bases each). From germline, CDR1 is GTSNPN and CDR2 SVGIG (reference sequence). This CDR3 comprises 13 residues. V was shortened by 0 bases and J by 7 bases, with 10 bases between the two germline ends. CDR3 in amino acids: CAWSVGWGNEQFF. CDR3 DNA: TGTGCCTGGAGTGTGGGGTGGGGGAATGAGCAGTTCTTC. Full variable domain (rest looked up from reference TRBV30 and TRBJ2-1): SQTIHQWPATLVQPVGSPLSLECTVEGTSNPNLYWYRQAAGRGLQLLFYSVGIGQISSEVPQNLSASRPQDRQFILSSKKLLLSDSGFYLCAWSVGWGNEQFFGPGTRLTVL.

V usage is TRBV11-2 and J usage is TRBJ2-1; D is perhaps TRBD1 (6 bases). The V gene's germline CDR1 is SGHAT and CDR2 FQNNGV. V lost 5 bases, J lost 0 bases, and 14 bases lay in between. The CDR3 totals 16 residues. CDR3 sequence: CASSNLDRNSYNEQFF. The CDR3 coding sequence is TGTGCCAGCAGCAATCTTGACAGGAACTCCTACAATGAGCAGTTCTTC.

V usage is TRBV19 and J usage is TRBJ2-7, with D perhaps TRBD1 (5 bases). This CDR3 is 11 amino acids long. Trimming removed 6 bases at V and 6 bases at J, with 9 bases between. CDR1 and CDR2 from the germline V gene are LNHDA and SQIVND (reference sequence). The chain's CDR3 is CASRLGAEQYF. The DNA of the CDR3 is TGTGCCAGTAGGTTAGGGGCCGAGCAGTACTTC.

The chain couples TRBV5-6 to TRBJ2-7; D call uncertain. The CDR3 contains 15 residues. The germline V and J ends were trimmed by 4 bases and 2 bases, with 16 bases remaining between them. Germline CDR1 and CDR2: SGHDT and YYEEEE. The CDR3 DNA reads as TGTGCCAGCAGCGCCGGAGCGTTTGTAGCCTACGAGCAGTACTTC. This translates into CASSAGAFVAYEQYF.

A word on this clone: A single base is all that separates this from a far larger clone, so a read error is likely. This sample also contains other DNA sequences that code for the same CDR3. The chain has TRBV5-4 and TRBJ2-7; possibly TRBD2 for D (6 bases). The CDR3 length is 14 residues. CDR1 and CDR2 (germline): SGHNT, YYREEE (reference sequence). Trimming pared 4 bases from V and 5 bases from J, leaving 16 bases between. The CDR3 reads CASSPPGRLDEQYF. Written as DNA, the CDR3 is TGTGCCAGCAGCCCCCCGGGGAGGTTGGACGAGCAGTACTTC.

J is TRBJ2-7 and V is TRBV7-8, with D perhaps assigned TRBD1 or TRBD2 (5 bases each). CDR1 and CDR2 from the germline V gene are SGHVS and FQNEAQ. The V end lost 5 bases, the J end lost 2 bases, and 13 bases lay between the germline ends. The CDR3 runs to 14 residues. The chain's CDR3 is CASSLGVGTYEQYF. In DNA form, the CDR3 reads TGTGCCAGCAGCCTAGGGGTCGGGACCTACGAGCAGTACTTC.

The chain uses TRBV29-1 and TRBJ2-3; a weak D match, TRBD1 (5 bases). This CDR3 is 14 amino acids long. V was trimmed by 1 base and J by 2 bases, leaving 10 bases between them. Germline CDR1 and CDR2: SQVTM and ANQGSEA. CDR3 protein: CSVEGGRYTDTQYF. The CDR3 DNA reads TGCAGCGTTGAAGGGGGCAGATACACAGATACGCAGTATTTT.

This chain joins TRBV19 and TRBJ2-1; D uncertain. The V gene's germline CDR1 is LNHDA and CDR2 SQIVND (reference sequence). CDR3 length: 15 amino acids. V was cut by 1 base and J by 0 bases, with 7 bases left in between. The CDR3 sequence: CASSIGQASYNEQFF. The CDR3 DNA reads as TGTGCCAGTAGTATAGGTCAGGCCTCCTACAATGAGCAGTTCTTC.

The rearrangement uses TRBV29-1 and TRBJ1-2; 10 nucleotides align to TRBD1. V was clipped by 4 bases and J by 4 bases; unmatched bases: 0. Germline V gene data show CDR1 as SQVTM and CDR2 as ANQGSEA. The CDR3 extends over 12 amino acids. The CDR3 here is CSVGQGAYGYTF. CDR3 sequence (DNA): TGCAGCGTTGGACAGGGGGCCTATGGCTACACCTTC. The full variable domain, with the rest looked up from reference TRBV29-1 and TRBJ1-2, is SAVISQKPSRDICQRGTSLTIQCQVDSQVTMMFWYRQQPGQSLTLIATANQGSEATYESGFVIDKFPISRPNLTFSTLTVSNMSPEDSSIYLCSVGQGAYGYTFGSGTRLTVV.

V usage is TRBV16 and J usage is TRBJ1-1, with D possibly being TRBD1 (5 bases). The CDR3 covers 14 residues. The germline V gene encodes CDR1 KGHSY and CDR2 FQNENV. With 2 bases removed from V and 8 bases from J, the gap between germline ends came to 15 bases. The CDR3: CASSQNPPWDEAFF. CDR3 sequence (DNA): TGTGCCAGCAGCCAAAACCCGCCGTGGGACGAAGCTTTCTTT.